This T cell receptor beta chain was recovered during a study of blood T cell repertoires in COVID-19. The overall study: Nucleic acid was either cDNA or gDNA, and it came from T cells, B-cell-depleted T cells, or PBMCs.

Germline values: CDR1 GTSNPN, CDR2 SVGIG (reference sequence). The V gene lost 8 bases and the J gene lost 3 bases, with 19 bases spanning the gap. The CDR3 spans 14 residues. Clones were read by immunoSEQ multiplex PCR, and TCRdb kept only the in-frame ones, dropping some. The sample has almost 250,000 clones; 75% to 90% are singletons. The study recruited people aged about 18 to 95 years across approximately 24 US areas. Symptom resolution, clearance, or two negative PCRs marked donors in Cohort 3 as recovered. Source material: PBMCs or T cells enriched from blood (not recorded which). This TCR was sampled from a woman in her twenties or thirties who had recovered from COVID-19. The rearrangement joins TRBV30 to TRBJ1-2, with D unclear. CDR3 nucleotides: TGTGCCGTCGAGACTACCGGGATAGACTATGGCTACACCTTC. Encoded protein: CAVETTGIDYGYTF.